The sequence of this T cell receptor (beta chain) was determined in a study of blood T cell repertoires in COVID-19. Profiled with immunoSEQ multiplex PCR; TCRdb holds only in-frame clones, not every one. The sample yields over 100,000 clones, roughly 86% seen once. This CDR3 has 16 residues. Trimming at V came to 1 base and at J to 7 bases, leaving 10 bases not matched to a gene. The germline CDR1 and CDR2 sequences are SGHTS and YDEGEE. The chain carries TRBV5-8 and TRBJ1-5, with 8 bases matching TRBD1. The clonotype originates from a man aged 40-55 years with acute or convalescent COVID-19. The sample consisted of peripheral blood. The CDR3 loop reads CASSLRNRTGKQPQHF. DNA of the CDR3: TGTGCCAGCAGCTTGCGCAACCGGACAGGGAAGCAGCCCCAGCATTTT.